One and the same sample provided the 22 T cell receptor beta chains below, sequenced in a study of human T cells and chemical hapten exposure. MiXCR, applied by TCRdb to the RACE reads, yields one record per CDR3 protein. The sample consists of 100,000 or so distinct CDR3 sequences, approximately 10% of them appearing once. The sample's time point: patch test 2, 6 weeks after DPC sensitization. Treatment defined: therapeutic diphenylcyclopropenone sensitization with weekly scalp DPC. The sequencing used whole blood, collected in connection with sensitization to the hapten diphenylcyclopropenone (DPC). All receptors derive from a man in his forties with alopecia areata. Some clones in this sample may be carry-over from other donors' samples.

The V and J genes are TRBV19 and TRBJ2-5; no clear D gene. The CDR3 has 13 residues. Per the germline V gene, CDR1 is LNHDA and CDR2 is SQIVND (reference sequence). V was trimmed by 3 bases and J by 7 bases, leaving 12 bases between them. The CDR3 coding sequence is TGTGCCAGTAGTATCGGGCCACGTGGGACCCAGTACTTC. Protein: CASSIGPRGTQYF.

The V and J genes are TRBV7-2 and TRBJ2-7; D might be TRBD1 or TRBD2, each matching 6 bases. Germline loops: CDR1 SGHTA, CDR2 FQGNSA. The CDR3 is 13 amino acids. Trimming cost V 4 bases and J 6 bases, with 13 bases left between them. CDR3 bases: TGTGCCAGCAGCTCAAGGGGGGCCGGCGAGCAGTACGTC. Translated, it gives CASSSRGAGEQYV.

The chain carries TRBV6-2 or TRBV6-3 and TRBJ2-2, with D possibly TRBD1 on 6 matching bases. V was pared by 4 bases and J by 6 bases, with 15 bases between. This CDR3 contains 15 residues. The germline gives CDR1 MNHEY, CDR2 SVGEGT. The CDR3 coding sequence is TGTGCCAGCAGTTTCGGGCAGGGGCCCTCCGGGGAGCTGTTTTTT. Protein sequence: CASSFGQGPSGELFF.

This rearrangement joins TRBV11-3 to TRBJ2-4; D ambiguous. Trimming shortened V by 0 bases and J by 10 bases, and 7 bases separated the two germline ends. Germline assignment: CDR1 SGHNT and CDR2 YENEEA. CDR3 length equals 12 residues. The CDR3 DNA follows: TGTGCCAGCAGCTTAGATTTGGAGATTCAGTACTTC. Its translation: CASSLDLEIQYF.

This chain links TRBV7-3 with TRBJ2-1; 10 bases align to TRBD2. The germline CDR1 and CDR2 sequences are SGHTA and FQGTGA. V was pared by 5 bases and J by 6 bases, with 10 bases of the junction left unmatched. The CDR3 has 16 residues. The CDR3 DNA reads TGTGCCAGCAGCCCCGGAGGACTAGCGGCAGTCAATGAGCAGTTCTTC. This codes for CASSPGGLAAVNEQFF. Full variable domain (missing parts from reference TRBV7-3 and TRBJ2-1): GAGVSQTPSNKVTEKGKYVELRCDPISGHTALYWYRQSLGQGPEFLIYFQGTGAADDSGLPNDRFFAVRPEGSVSTLKIQRTERGDSAVYLCASSPGGLAAVNEQFFGPGTRLTVL.

This clonotype has ten or more counts. The chain has TRBV12-3 or TRBV12-4 and TRBJ2-7; 14 positions match TRBD2. The CDR3 consists of 16 residues. The V segment lost 5 bases and the J segment 6 bases; nucleotides outside the gene matches: 9. The CDR3 spells CASSPGLAGASGEQYV. In DNA form, the CDR3 reads TGTGCCAGCAGTCCGGGACTAGCGGGAGCCAGCGGCGAGCAGTACGTC.

The V call is TRBV6-2 or TRBV6-3, the J call TRBJ1-1; 8 bases agree with TRBD1. Germline V gene lookup returns CDR1 MNHEY and CDR2 SVGEGT. CDR3 size: 15 residues. J lost 4 bases, V lost 0 bases, and 4 bases had no gene match. The CDR3 here is CASSYSTGVVTEAFF. As DNA, the CDR3 is TGTGCCAGCAGTTACTCGACAGGGGTTGTCACTGAAGCTTTCTTT.

This clonotype was seen at least ten times. This sequence joins TRBV19 and TRBJ2-2; 10 nucleotides align to TRBD2. CDR3 size: 17 residues. J lost 5 bases, V lost 3 bases, and 9 bases had no gene match. The germline V gene encodes CDR1 LNHDA and CDR2 SQIVND (reference sequence). This CDR3 reads CASSMRLAGDWTGELFF. CDR3 nucleotides: TGTGCCAGTAGTATGCGCCTAGCGGGAGATTGGACCGGGGAGCTGTTTTTT.

This clonotype was recorded at least ten times. J is TRBJ1-1 and V is TRBV6-6; tentative D call: TRBD1 (6 bases). CDR3 length: 16 amino acids. Germline CDR1 reads MNHNY; CDR2 reads SVGAGI (reference sequence). V lost 5 bases, J lost 4 bases, and 20 bases lay in between. The CDR3 nucleotides read TGTGCCAGCAGTGCCCGGACAGAGCCTTCGACCACTGAAGCTTTCTTT. Translated, it gives CASSARTEPSTTEAFF.

The chain couples TRBV7-2 to TRBJ2-1; D is undetermined. CDR3 length: 12 amino acids. Trimming removed 5 bases from V and 6 bases from J, with 8 bases in between. CDR1 SGHTA and CDR2 FQGNSA come from the germline V gene. CDR3 sequence: CASSPVGNEQFF. In DNA, the CDR3 is TGTGCCAGCAGCCCCGTAGGCAATGAGCAGTTCTTC.

The chain links TRBV7-2 to TRBJ2-1, with D tentatively TRBD1 (5 bases). Germline lookup yields CDR1 SGHTA and CDR2 FQGNSA. V was trimmed by 1 base and J by 15 bases, leaving 16 bases between them. CDR3 length: 13 residues. DNA for the CDR3: TGTGCCAGCAGCTTAGAGGCCCCAGGGTCAGGGTTCTTC. It is translated as CASSLEAPGSGFF.

This clonotype was seen a few times. This chain uses TRBV5-4 with TRBJ1-2; possible D gene TRBD1, 6 bases. Trimming left V 10 bases short and J 8 bases short, with 9 bases between. Germline CDR1 reads SGHNT; CDR2 reads YYREEE (reference sequence). This CDR3 has 9 amino acids. The CDR3 nucleotides are TGTGCCGTGGGGGGCGGCTACACCTTC. It translates to CAVGGGYTF.

In its sample, this clonotype was seen many times. The chain is built from TRBV25-1 and TRBJ2-4; 9 bases fit TRBD1. Germline values: CDR1 MGHDK, CDR2 SYGVNS. CDR3 length equals 15 residues. With 6 bases clipped from V and 5 bases from J, the junction kept 8 bases outside the gene matches. The CDR3 nucleotides are TGTGCCAGCAGGGATACAGGGGGCGCCGAAAACATTCAGTACTTC. Amino acid sequence: CASRDTGGAENIQYF.

This clonotype was observed a handful of times. The V and J genes are TRBV6-6 and TRBJ2-1; TRBD1 or TRBD2 may be the D gene (5 bases each). The V gene lost 5 bases and the J gene lost 8 bases, with 7 bases spanning the gap. In germline, CDR1 is MNHNY, CDR2 SVGAGI (reference sequence). The CDR3 is made up of 11 amino acids. CDR3 coding DNA: TGTGCCAGCAGTGGGACCGATGAGCAGTTCTTC. Protein product: CASSGTDEQFF.

This clonotype has at least ten counts. CDR3 sequence reads: CSAAMSGELFF. DNA of the CDR3: TGCAGCGCCGCGATGTCCGGGGAGCTGTTTTTT. This sequence joins TRBV29-1 and TRBJ2-2; D is unclear. V gave up 7 bases and J gave up 6 bases, with 9 bases separating them. The germline V gene has CDR1 SQVTM and CDR2 ANQGSEA. CDR3 length: 11 amino acids.

This clonotype was seen ten or more times. This chain links TRBV4-3 with TRBJ2-1; 13 bases align to TRBD2. CDR3 size: 16 residues. V dropped 2 bases and J dropped 6; count of bases not matched to a gene: 4. The germline CDR1 and CDR2 sequences are LGHNA and YSLEER. CDR3 nucleotide sequence: TGCGCCAGCAGCCAAAGGACTAGCGGGAGTTTCAATGAGCAGTTCTTC. Translation gives CASSQRTSGSFNEQFF.

This clonotype was seen only a few times. The V and J genes are TRBV10-3 and TRBJ2-2; D unresolved. With 4 bases removed from V and 9 bases from J, the gap between germline ends came to 6 bases. CDR1 and CDR2 from the germline V gene are ENHRY and SYGVKD. The CDR3 sequence is 11 residues long. DNA of the CDR3: TGTGCCATCAGTGGGAGCCGGGAGCTGTTTTTT. Translating it yields CAISGSRELFF.

This clonotype has a count of ten or more. The chain carries TRBV6-2 or TRBV6-3 and TRBJ2-7; 7 bases line up with TRBD2. Per germline, CDR1 MNHEY and CDR2 SVGEGT. This CDR3 is 15 amino acids long. After removal of 8 bases from V and 2 bases from J, the junction contained 12 bases not matched to a gene. CDR3 coding DNA: TGTGCCAGCTCAAACCGGGACTACTCTACCTACGAGCAGTACTTC. Amino acid sequence: CASSNRDYSTYEQYF.

Ten or more counts support this clonotype. The V gene is TRBV6-2 or TRBV6-3, the J gene TRBJ2-1, with 9 bases matching TRBD1. With V trimmed by 7 bases and J by 3 bases, 7 bases remained unmatched. This CDR3 is built from 15 residues. Germline assignment: CDR1 MNHEY and CDR2 SVGEGT. CDR3 nucleotides: TGTGCCAGCACCGATGGACAGGGGAACTACAATGAGCAGTTCTTC. Translated: CASTDGQGNYNEQFF.

This clonotype appeared a few times. The V call is TRBV20-1, the J call TRBJ2-3; D might be TRBD1 (6 bases). The CDR3 extends over 15 amino acids. Germline assignment: CDR1 DFQATT and CDR2 SNEGSKA (reference sequence). V was trimmed by 6 bases and J by 1 base, leaving 17 bases between them. As DNA, the CDR3 is TGCAGTGCGGTGCAGGGGAGAGGGGGCACAGATACGCAGTATTTT. Protein sequence: CSAVQGRGGTDTQYF.

This clonotype was detected a few times. V is TRBV11-3 and J is TRBJ2-5, with D unresolved. V was cut by 5 bases and J by 5 bases, with 15 bases left in between. This CDR3 spans 14 amino acids. Germline V gene sequence: CDR1 SGHNT, CDR2 YENEEA. This CDR3 reads CASSHGPRLETQYF. The CDR3 coding sequence is TGTGCCAGCAGCCACGGACCCCGCCTGGAGACCCAGTACTTC.

A few counts support this clonotype. Here the CDR3 reads CSASRGGDNQPQHF. The CDR3 nucleotides are TGCAGTGCTAGCCGGGGGGGGGACAATCAGCCCCAGCATTTT. V and J are TRBV20-1 and TRBJ1-5; a weak D match, TRBD1 (5 bases). The V end was cut by 3 bases, the J end by 3 bases, with 12 bases between. This CDR3 contains 14 residues. Germline-derived CDR1 and CDR2 are DFQATT and SNEGSKA (reference sequence).